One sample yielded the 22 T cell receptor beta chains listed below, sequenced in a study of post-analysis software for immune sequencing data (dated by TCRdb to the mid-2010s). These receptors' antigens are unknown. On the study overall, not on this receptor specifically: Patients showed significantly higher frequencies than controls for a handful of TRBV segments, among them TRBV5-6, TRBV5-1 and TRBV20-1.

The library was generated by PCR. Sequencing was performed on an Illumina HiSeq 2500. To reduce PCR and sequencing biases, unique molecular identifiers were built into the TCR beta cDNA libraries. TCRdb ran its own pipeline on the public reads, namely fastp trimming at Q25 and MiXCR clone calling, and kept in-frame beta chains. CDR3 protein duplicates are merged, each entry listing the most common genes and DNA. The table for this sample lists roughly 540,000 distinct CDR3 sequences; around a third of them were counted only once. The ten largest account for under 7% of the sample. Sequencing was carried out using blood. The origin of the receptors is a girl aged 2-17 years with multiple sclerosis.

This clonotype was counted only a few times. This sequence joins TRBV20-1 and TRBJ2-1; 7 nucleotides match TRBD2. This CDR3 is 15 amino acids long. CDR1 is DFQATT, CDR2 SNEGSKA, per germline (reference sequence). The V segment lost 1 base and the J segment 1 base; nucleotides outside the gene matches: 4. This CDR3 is CSARGGGGSYNEQFF. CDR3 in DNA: TGCAGTGCTAGAGGCGGCGGGGGATCCTACAATGAGCAGTTCTTC.

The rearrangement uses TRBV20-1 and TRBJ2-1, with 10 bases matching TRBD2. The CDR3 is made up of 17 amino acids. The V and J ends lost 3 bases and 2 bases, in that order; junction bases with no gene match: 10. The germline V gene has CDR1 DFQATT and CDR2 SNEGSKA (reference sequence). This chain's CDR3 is CSARRLAGAPPYNEQFF. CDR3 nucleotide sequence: TGCAGTGCTAGGAGGCTAGCGGGGGCCCCGCCCTACAATGAGCAGTTCTTC.

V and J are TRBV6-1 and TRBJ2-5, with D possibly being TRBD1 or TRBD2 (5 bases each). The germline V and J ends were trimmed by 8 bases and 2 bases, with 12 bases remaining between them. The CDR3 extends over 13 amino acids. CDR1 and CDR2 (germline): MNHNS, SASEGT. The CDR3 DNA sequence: TGTGCCAGCGCCGGGACCCAACAAGAGACCCAGTACTTC. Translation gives CASAGTQQETQYF.

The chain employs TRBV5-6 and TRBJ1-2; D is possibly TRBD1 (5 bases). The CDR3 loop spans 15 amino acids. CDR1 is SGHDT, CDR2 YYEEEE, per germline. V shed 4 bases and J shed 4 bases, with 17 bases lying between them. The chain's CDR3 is CASSPPQGPTYGYTF. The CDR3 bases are TGTGCCAGCAGCCCGCCCCAGGGCCCGACCTATGGCTACACCTTC.

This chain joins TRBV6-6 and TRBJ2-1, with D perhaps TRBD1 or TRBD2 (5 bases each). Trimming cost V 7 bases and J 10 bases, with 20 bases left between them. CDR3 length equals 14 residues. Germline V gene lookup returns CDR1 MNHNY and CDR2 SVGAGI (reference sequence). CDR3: CASTLGAGIREQFF. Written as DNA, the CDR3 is TGTGCCAGCACCCTCGGGGCAGGGATACGCGAGCAGTTCTTC.

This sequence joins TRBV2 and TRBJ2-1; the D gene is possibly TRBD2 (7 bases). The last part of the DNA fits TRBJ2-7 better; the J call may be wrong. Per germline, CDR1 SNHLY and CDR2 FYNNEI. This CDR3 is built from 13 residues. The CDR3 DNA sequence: TGTGCCAGCAGTGACGGGGGGCCCAATGAGCAGTACTTC. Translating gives CASSDGGPNEQYF.

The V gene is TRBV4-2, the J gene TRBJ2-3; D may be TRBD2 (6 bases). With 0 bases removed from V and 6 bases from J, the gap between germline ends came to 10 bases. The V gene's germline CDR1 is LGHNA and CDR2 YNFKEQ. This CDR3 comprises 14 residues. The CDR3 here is CASSQEGGVDTQYF. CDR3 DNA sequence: TGTGCCAGCAGCCAAGAGGGCGGGGTGGATACGCAGTATTTT.

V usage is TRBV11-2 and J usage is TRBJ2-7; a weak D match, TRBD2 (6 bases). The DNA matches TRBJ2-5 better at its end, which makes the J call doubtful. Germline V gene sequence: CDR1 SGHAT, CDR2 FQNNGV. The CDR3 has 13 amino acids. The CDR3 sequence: CASREGRRETQYF. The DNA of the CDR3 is TGTGCCAGCAGGGAGGGACGGCGAGAGACCCAGTACTTC.

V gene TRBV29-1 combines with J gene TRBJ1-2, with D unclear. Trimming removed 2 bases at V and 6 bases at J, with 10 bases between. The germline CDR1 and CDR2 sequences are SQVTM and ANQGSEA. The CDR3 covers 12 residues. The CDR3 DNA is TGCAGCGTTGAAAGCAATGTGGATGGCTACACCTTC. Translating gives CSVESNVDGYTF.

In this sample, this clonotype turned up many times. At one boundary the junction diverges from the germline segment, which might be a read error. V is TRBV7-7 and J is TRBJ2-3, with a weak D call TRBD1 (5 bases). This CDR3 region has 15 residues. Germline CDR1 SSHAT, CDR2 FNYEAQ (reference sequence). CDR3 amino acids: CASSAQGAGSDTQYF. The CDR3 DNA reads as TGTGCTAGCAGCGCCCAAGGGGCAGGTTCAGATACGCAGTATTTT.

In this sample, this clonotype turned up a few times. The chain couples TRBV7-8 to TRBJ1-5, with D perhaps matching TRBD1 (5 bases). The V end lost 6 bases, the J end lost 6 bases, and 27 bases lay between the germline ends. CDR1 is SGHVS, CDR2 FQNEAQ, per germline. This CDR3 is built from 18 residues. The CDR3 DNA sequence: TGTGCCAGCAGGGAATATCCGGGACGGCAGCTCAGTTTTCAGCCCCAGCATTTT. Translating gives CASREYPGRQLSFQPQHF.

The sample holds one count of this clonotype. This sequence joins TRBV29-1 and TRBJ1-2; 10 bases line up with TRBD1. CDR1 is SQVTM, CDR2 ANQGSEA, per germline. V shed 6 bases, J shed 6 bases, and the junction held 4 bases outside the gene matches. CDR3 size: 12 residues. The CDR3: CSVGGQGHGYTF. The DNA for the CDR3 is TGCAGCGTGGGGGGACAGGGGCATGGCTACACCTTC.

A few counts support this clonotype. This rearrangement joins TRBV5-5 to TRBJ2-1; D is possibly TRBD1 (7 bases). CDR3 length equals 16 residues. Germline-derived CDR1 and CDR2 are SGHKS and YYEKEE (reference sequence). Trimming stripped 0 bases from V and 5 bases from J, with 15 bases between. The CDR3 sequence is CASSLVGGAGNNEQFF. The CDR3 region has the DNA TGTGCCAGCAGCTTGGTAGGGGGCGCGGGGAACAATGAGCAGTTCTTC.

CDR3 DNA: TGTGCCAGCAGCTTAGATAACACAAATCAGCCCCAGCATTTT. The encoded protein is CASSLDNTNQPQHF. The rearrangement joins TRBV7-9 to TRBJ1-5; D is unclear. The germline V gene encodes CDR1 SEHNR and CDR2 FQNEAQ (reference sequence). This CDR3 contains 14 residues. The V and J ends lost 1 base and 4 bases respectively, with 8 bases between them.

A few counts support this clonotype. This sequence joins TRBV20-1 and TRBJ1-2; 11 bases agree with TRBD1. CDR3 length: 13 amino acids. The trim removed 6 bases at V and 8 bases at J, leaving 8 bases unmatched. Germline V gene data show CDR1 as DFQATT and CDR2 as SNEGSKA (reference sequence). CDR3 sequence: CSAPDRGPGGYTF. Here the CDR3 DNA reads TGCAGTGCCCCGGACAGGGGGCCTGGGGGCTACACCTTC.

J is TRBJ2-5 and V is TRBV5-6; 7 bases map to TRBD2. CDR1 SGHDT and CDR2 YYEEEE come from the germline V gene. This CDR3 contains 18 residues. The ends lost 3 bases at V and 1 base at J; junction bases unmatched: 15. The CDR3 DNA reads TGTGCCAGCAGCTGGGGGGGAGTAAATCTAGATTTCCAAGAGACCCAGTACTTC. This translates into CASSWGGVNLDFQETQYF. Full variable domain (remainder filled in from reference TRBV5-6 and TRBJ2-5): DAGVTQSPTHLIKTRGQQVTLRCSPKSGHDTVSWYQQALGQGPQFIFQYYEEEERQRGNFPDRFSGHQFPNYSSELNVNALLLGDSALYLCASSWGGVNLDFQETQYFGPGTRLLVL.

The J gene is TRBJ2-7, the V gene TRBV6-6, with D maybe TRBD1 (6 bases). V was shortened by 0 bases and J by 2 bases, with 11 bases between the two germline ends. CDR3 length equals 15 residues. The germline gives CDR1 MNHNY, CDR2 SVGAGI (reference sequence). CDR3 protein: CASSYSGAPAYEQYF. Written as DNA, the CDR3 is TGTGCCAGCAGTTACTCGGGGGCTCCAGCCTACGAGCAGTACTTC.

The chain's CDR3 is CASSYESPGEKLFF. The DNA for the CDR3 is TGTGCCAGCAGTTACGAGTCCCCCGGGGAAAAACTGTTTTTT. The chain links TRBV6-5 to TRBJ1-4, with no clear D. The CDR3 has 14 amino acids. Trimming cost V 2 bases and J 8 bases, with 12 bases left between them. Germline assignment: CDR1 MNHEY and CDR2 SVGAGI.

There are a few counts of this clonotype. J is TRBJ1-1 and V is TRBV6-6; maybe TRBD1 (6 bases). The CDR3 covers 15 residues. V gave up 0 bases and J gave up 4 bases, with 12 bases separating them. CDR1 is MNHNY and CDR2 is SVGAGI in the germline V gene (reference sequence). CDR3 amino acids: CASSYSVGAGTEAFF. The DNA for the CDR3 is TGTGCCAGCAGTTACTCTGTGGGGGCGGGCACTGAAGCTTTCTTT.

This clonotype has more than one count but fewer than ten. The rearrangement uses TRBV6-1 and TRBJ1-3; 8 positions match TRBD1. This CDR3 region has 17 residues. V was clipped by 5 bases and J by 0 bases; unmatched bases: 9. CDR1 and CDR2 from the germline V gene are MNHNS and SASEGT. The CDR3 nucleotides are TGTGCCAGCAGTCCAATTCAGGGGGCTACCTCTGGAAACACCATATATTTT. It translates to CASSPIQGATSGNTIYF.

The CDR3: CATDRRRGYTF. The CDR3 DNA follows: TGTGCCACTGACAGGCGGCGGGGCTACACCTTC. The chain has TRBV6-1 and TRBJ1-2, with D possibly TRBD1 on 6 matching bases. CDR1 and CDR2 (germline): MNHNS, SASEGT. CDR3 length equals 11 residues. Trimming cost V 10 bases and J 8 bases, with 14 bases left between them.

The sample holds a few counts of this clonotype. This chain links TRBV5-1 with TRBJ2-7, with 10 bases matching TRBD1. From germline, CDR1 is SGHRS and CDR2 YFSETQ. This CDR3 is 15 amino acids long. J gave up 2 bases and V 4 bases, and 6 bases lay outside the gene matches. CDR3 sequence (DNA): TGCGCCAGCAGCGCCCGGACAGGGGGGACCTACGAGCAGTACTTC. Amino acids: CASSARTGGTYEQYF.